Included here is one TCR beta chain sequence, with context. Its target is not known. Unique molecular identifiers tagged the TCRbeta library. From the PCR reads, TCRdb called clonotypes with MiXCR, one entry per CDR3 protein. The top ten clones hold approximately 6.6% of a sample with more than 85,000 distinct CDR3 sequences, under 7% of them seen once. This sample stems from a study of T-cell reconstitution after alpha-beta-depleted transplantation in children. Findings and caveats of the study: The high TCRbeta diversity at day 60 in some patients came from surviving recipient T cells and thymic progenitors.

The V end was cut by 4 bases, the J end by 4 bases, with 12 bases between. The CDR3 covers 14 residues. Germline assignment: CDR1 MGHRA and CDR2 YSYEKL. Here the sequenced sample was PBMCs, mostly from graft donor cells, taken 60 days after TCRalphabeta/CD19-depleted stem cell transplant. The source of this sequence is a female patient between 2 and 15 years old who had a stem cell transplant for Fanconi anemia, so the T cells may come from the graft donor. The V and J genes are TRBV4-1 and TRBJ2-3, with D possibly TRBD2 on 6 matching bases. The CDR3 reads CASSPRLGSDTQYF. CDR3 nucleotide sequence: TGCGCCAGCAGCCCCCGACTAGGTTCAGATACGCAGTATTTT.